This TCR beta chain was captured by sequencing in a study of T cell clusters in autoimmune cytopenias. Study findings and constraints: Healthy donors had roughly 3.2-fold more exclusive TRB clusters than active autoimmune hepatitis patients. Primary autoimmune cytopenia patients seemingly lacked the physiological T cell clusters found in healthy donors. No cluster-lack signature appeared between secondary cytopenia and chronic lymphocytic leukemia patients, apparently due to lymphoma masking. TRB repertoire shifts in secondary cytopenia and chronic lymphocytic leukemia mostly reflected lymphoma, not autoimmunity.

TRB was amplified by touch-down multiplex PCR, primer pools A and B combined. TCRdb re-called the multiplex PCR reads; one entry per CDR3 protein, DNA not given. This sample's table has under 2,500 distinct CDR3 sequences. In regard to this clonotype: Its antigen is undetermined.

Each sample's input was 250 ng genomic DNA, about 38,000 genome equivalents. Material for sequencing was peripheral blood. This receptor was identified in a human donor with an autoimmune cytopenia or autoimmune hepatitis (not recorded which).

The CDR3 protein is CSAPPGAGGADTQYF. This rearrangement joins TRBV20-1 to TRBJ2-3; absent DNA, TCRdb's TRBD1 call cannot be checked. Germline CDR1 and CDR2: DFQATT and SNEGSKA (reference sequence). This CDR3 region has 15 residues.